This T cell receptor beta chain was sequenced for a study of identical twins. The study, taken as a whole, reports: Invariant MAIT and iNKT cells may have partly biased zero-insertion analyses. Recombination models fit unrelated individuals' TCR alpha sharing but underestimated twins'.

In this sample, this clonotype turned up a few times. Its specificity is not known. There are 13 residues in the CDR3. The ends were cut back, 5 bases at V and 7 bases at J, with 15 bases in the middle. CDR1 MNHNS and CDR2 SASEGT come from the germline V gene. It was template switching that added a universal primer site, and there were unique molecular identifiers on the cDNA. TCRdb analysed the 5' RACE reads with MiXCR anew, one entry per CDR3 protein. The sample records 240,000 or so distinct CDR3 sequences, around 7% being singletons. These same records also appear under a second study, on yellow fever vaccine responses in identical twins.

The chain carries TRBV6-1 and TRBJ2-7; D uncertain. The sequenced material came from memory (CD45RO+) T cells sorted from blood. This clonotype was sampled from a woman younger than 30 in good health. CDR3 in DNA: TGTGCCAGCAGTCCGTGCGATCGTTGTGAGCAGTACTTC. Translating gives CASSPCDRCEQYF.